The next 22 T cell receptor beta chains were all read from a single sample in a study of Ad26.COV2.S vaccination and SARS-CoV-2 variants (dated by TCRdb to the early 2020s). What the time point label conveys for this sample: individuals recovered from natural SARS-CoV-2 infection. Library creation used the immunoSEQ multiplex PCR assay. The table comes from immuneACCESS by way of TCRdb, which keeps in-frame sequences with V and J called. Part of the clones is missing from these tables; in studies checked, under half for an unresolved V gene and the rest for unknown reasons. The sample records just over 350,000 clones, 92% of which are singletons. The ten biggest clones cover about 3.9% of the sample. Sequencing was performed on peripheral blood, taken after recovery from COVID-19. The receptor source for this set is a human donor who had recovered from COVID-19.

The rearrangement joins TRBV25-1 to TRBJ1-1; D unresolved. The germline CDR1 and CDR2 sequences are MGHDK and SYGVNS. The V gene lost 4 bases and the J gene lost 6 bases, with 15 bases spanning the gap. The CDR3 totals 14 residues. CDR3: CASSAPGWVAEAFF. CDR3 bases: TGTGCCAGCAGTGCCCCCGGATGGGTTGCTGAAGCTTTCTTT.

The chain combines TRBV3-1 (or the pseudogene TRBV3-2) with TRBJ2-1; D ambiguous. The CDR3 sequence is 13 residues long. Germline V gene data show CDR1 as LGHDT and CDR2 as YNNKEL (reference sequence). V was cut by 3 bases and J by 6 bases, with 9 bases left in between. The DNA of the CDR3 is TGTGCCAGCAGCCAGAGGTTTGGCAATGAGCAGTTCTTC. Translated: CASSQRFGNEQFF.

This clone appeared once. CDR3 bases: TGCAGCGTTGAAGGTGTCCGGGATGGGGGGCAGTACTTC. It specifies CSVEGVRDGGQYF. The chain uses TRBV29-1 and TRBJ2-7; the D gene could be TRBD1 or TRBD2 (5 bases each). The CDR3 length is 13 residues. From germline, CDR1 is SQVTM and CDR2 ANQGSEA. V was shortened by 1 base and J by 9 bases, with 16 bases between the two germline ends.

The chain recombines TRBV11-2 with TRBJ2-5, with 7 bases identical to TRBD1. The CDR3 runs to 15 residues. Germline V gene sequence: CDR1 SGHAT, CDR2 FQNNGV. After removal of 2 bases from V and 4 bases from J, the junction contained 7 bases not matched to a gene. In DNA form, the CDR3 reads TGTGCCAGCAGCTTAAGGGGGCTGGAGACAGAGACCCAGTACTTC. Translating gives CASSLRGLETETQYF.

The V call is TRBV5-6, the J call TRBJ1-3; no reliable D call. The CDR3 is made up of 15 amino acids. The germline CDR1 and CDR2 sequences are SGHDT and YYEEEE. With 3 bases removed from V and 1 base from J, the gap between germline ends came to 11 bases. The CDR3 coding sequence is TGTGCCAGCAGCTCGGACGCATTTTCTGGAAACACCATATATTTT. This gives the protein CASSSDAFSGNTIYF.

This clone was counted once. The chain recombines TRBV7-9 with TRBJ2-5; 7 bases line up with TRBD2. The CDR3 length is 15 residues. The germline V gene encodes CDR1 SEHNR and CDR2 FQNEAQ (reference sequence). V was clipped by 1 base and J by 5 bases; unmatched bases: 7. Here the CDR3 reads CASSLVGLVPETQYF. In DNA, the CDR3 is TGTGCCAGCAGCTTAGTAGGACTAGTCCCGGAGACCCAGTACTTC.

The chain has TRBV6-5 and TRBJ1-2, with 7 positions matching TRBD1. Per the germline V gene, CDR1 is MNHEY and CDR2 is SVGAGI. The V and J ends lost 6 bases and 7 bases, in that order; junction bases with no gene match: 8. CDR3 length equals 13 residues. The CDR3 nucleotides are TGTGCCAGCAGGGTCACGACAGGGAGTGGCTACACCTTC. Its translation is CASRVTTGSGYTF.

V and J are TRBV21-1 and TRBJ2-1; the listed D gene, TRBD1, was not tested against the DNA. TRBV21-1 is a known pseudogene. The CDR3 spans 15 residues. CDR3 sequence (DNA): TGTGCCAGCAGCAAAGAAGGGACAGGGGACAATGAGCAGTTCTTC. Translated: CASSKEGTGDNEQFF.

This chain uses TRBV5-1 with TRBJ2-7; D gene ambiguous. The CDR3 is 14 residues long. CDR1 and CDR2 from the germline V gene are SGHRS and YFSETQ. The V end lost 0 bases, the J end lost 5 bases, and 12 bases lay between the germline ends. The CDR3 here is CASSLDGATNEQYF. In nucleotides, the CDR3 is TGCGCCAGCAGCTTGGATGGTGCTACGAACGAGCAGTACTTC.

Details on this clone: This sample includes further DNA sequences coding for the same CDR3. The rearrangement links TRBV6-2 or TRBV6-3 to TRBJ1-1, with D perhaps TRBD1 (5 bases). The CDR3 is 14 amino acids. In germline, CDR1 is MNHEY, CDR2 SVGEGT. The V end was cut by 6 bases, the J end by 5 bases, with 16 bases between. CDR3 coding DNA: TGTGCCAGCAGCTCCCAGGGAGGTGGGACTGAAGCTTTCTTT. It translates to CASSSQGGGTEAFF.

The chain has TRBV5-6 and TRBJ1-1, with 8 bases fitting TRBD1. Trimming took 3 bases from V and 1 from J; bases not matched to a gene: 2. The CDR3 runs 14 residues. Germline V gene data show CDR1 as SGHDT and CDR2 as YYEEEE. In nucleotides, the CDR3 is TGTGCCAGCAGCTGGGGGACAGGGAACACTGAAGCTTTCTTT. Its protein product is CASSWGTGNTEAFF.

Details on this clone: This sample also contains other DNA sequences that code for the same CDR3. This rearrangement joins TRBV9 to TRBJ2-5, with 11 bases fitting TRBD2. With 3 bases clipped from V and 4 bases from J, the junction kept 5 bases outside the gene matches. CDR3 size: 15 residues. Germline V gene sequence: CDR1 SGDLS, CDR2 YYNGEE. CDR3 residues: CASSGSGGAGETQYF. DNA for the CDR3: TGTGCCAGCAGCGGTAGCGGGGGGGCGGGAGAGACCCAGTACTTC.

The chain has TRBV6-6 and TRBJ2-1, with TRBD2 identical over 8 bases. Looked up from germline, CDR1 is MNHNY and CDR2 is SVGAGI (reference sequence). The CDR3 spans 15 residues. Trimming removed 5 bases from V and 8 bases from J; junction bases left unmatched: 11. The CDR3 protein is CASSRGSGGLDEQFF. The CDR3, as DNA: TGTGCCAGCAGTCGTGGAAGCGGGGGACTTGATGAGCAGTTCTTC.

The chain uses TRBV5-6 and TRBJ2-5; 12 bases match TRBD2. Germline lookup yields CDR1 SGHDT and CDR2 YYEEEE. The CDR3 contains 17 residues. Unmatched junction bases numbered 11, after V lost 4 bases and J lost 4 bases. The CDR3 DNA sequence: TGTGCCAGCAGCACCTCTACTAGCGGGGGGTCTGGAGAGACCCAGTACTTC. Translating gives CASSTSTSGGSGETQYF.

CDR3 in DNA: TGTGCCACCAGCAGAGATCCAAGGGACAATGAGCAGTTCTTC. It encodes CATSRDPRDNEQFF. The chain has TRBV15 and TRBJ2-1; D unresolved. The V gene's germline CDR1 is LNHNV and CDR2 YYDKDF (reference sequence). V dropped 0 bases and J dropped 5 bases, with 8 bases sitting between them. The CDR3 runs 14 residues. The full variable domain, its missing parts supplied by reference TRBV15 and TRBJ2-1, is DAMVIQNPRYQVTQFGKPVTLSCSQTLNHNVMYWYQQKSSQAPKLLFHYYDKDFNNEADTPDNFQSRRPNTSFCFLDIRSPGLGDTAMYLCATSRDPRDNEQFFGPGTRLTVL.

The CDR3 sequence: CASSQDTSNTEAFF. DNA of the CDR3: TGTGCCAGCAGCCAAGATACTTCGAACACTGAAGCTTTCTTT. The gene calls are TRBV3-1 (or the pseudogene TRBV3-2) and TRBJ1-1; D remains ambiguous. The CDR3 is 14 amino acids. Per the germline V gene, CDR1 is LGHDT and CDR2 is YNNKEL (reference sequence). Trimming removed 0 bases from V and 1 base from J, with 6 bases in between.

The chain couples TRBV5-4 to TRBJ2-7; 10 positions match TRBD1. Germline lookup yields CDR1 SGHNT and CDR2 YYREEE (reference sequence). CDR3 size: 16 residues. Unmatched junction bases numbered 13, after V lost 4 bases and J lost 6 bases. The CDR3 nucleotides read TGTGCCAGCAGCCCTCCGGGACAGGGGACCTTAGGCGAGCAGTACTTC. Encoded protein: CASSPPGQGTLGEQYF.

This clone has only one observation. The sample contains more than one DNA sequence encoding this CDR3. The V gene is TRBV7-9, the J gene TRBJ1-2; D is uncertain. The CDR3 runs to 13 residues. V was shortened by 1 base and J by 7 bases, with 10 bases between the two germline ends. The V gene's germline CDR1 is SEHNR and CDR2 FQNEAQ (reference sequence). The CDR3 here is CASSLGGSSGYTF. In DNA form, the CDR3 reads TGTGCCAGCAGCTTAGGCGGGTCCTCTGGCTACACCTTC.

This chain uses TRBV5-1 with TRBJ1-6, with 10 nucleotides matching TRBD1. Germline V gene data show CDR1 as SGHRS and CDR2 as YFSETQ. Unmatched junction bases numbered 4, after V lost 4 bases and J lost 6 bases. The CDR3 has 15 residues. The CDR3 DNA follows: TGCGCCAGCAGCACCCGGACAGGGGGTAATTCACCCCTCCACTTT. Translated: CASSTRTGGNSPLHF.

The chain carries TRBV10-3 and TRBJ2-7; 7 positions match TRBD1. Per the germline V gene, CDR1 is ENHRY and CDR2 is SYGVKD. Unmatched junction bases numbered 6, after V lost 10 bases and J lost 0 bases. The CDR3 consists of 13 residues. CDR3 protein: CATLPGGSYEQYF. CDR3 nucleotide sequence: TGTGCCACACTACCAGGGGGCTCCTACGAGCAGTACTTC.

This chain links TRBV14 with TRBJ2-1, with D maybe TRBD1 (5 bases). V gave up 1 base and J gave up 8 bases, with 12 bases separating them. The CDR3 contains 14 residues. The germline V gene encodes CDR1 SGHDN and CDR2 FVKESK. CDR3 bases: TGTGCCAGCAGCCAAGTTGCAGGGTTCGATGAGCAGTTCTTC. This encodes CASSQVAGFDEQFF.

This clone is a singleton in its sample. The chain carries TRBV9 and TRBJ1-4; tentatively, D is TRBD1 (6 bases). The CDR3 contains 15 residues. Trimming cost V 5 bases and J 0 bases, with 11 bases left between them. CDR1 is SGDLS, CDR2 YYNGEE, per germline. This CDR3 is CASRRGGATNEKLFF. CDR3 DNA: TGTGCCAGCAGGAGAGGGGGGGCAACTAATGAAAAACTGTTTTTT. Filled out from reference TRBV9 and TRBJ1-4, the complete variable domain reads DSGVTQTPKHLITATGQRVTLRCSPRSGDLSVYWYQQSLDQGLQFLIQYYNGEERAKGNILERFSAQQFPDLHSELNLSSLELGDSALYFCASRRGGATNEKLFFGSGTQLSVL.